The rows below give T cell receptor beta chains drawn from one sample of a study of T cell changes during pregnancy in multiple sclerosis. Data came from immunoSEQ multiplex PCR; TCRdb stores just in-frame clones and leaves some out. The data contain fewer than 70,000 clones, around nine tenths of them singletons. The sequenced sample was peripheral blood from another person, used as feeder cells. The receptor source for this set is a human donor whose cells served as feeder cells for cultures in a pregnancy study. CDR3s include the opening cysteine and the closing phenylalanine or tryptophan. D genes are given only for firm matches. Only some rows state a clone size, as once, few, many or a class for expanded clones.

>TRBV4-2|.|.|TRBJ2-7
CASSLTLPREVLYEQYF
TGTGCCAGCAGCCTGACCCTCCCTAGGGAAGTGCTCTACGAGCAGTACTTC
>TRBV19|.|.|TRBJ1-6
CASGLVLSYNSPLHF
TGTGCCAGCGGACTTGTATTGAGCTATAATTCACCCCTCCACTTT
>TRBV10-3|.|.|TRBJ2-7
CAITPGLREVYEQYF
TGTGCCATCACTCCGGGACTTAGGGAAGTGTACGAGCAGTACTTC
>TRBV28|.|.|TRBJ1-4
CASSIFGEKLFF
TGTGCCAGCAGTATTTTCGGCGAAAAACTGTTTTTT
>TRBV6-1|TRBD1|.|TRBJ2-2
CASSADRVAGELFF
TGTGCCAGCAGTGCAGACAGGGTGGCCGGGGAGCTGTTTTTT
>TRBV28|.|.|TRBJ1-1
CASSLPRGLNTEAFF
TGTGCCAGCAGTCTTCCTAGGGGATTGAACACTGAAGCTTTCTTT
>TRBV13|.|.|TRBJ1-6
CASSPGGGGSGLHF
TGTGCCAGCAGCCCGGGGGGCGGAGGTAGTGGCCTCCACTTT
>TRBV18|.|.|TRBJ2-1
CASSPGATNNEQFF
TGTGCCAGCTCACCAGGGGCTACCAACAATGAGCAGTTCTTC
>TRBV25-1|.|.|TRBJ2-3
CASSDPGTSTDTQYF
TGTGCCAGCAGTGACCCCGGGACTAGCACAGATACGCAGTATTTT
>TRBV19|.|.|TRBJ1-1
CASSNTRNTEAFF
TGTGCCAGTAGTAATACGCGGAACACTGAAGCTTTCTTT
>TRBV27|.|.|TRBJ2-1
CASRRTAYNEQFF
TGTGCCAGCAGGCGGACAGCCTACAATGAGCAGTTCTTC
>TRBV2|.|once|TRBJ2-1
CASTGVGYNEQFF
TGTGCCAGCACTGGGGTAGGGTACAATGAGCAGTTCTTC
>TRBV29-1|TRBD2|.|TRBJ2-3
CSAGGVTTDTQYF
TGCAGCGCGGGGGGGGTCACAACAGATACGCAGTATTTT
>TRBV5-1|.|.|TRBJ2-1
CASSAQGYNEQFF
TGCGCCAGCAGCGCACAGGGTTACAATGAGCAGTTCTTC
>TRBV5-4|.|.|TRBJ2-7
CASSRGVRSPESFYEQYF
TGTGCCAGCAGCCGGGGCGTTCGGTCCCCAGAGTCTTTCTACGAGCAGTACTTC
>TRBV29-1|TRBD1|.|TRBJ2-1
CSVRSGTVNYNEQFF
TGCAGCGTCAGATCCGGGACAGTTAACTACAATGAGCAGTTCTTC
>TRBV18|.|.|TRBJ1-3
CASSPPGSTGNTIYF
TGTGCCAGCTCACCACCGGGAAGCACCGGAAACACCATATATTTT
>TRBV4-3|.|.|TRBJ1-6
CASSQDSAGNSPLHF
TGCGCCAGCAGCCAAGACAGTGCCGGAAATTCACCCCTCCACTTT
>TRBV29-1|.|.|TRBJ1-2
CSVGEGGARGYTF
TGCAGCGTTGGCGAGGGGGGGGCGCGCGGCTACACCTTC
>TRBV6-5|TRBD1|.|TRBJ1-1
CASSFNRGDEAFF
TGTGCCAGCAGTTTTAACAGGGGGGATGAAGCTTTCTTT
>TRBV14|.|.|TRBJ2-3
CASSGGRTDTQYF
TGTGCCAGCAGCGGTGGGCGGACAGATACGCAGTATTTT
>TRBV28|.|.|TRBJ1-1
CAITGGTNTEAFF
TGTGCCATCACAGGTGGCACGAACACTGAAGCTTTCTTT
>TRBV11-2|.|.|TRBJ1-1
CASSFRYEAFF
TGTGCCAGCAGCTTCAGATATGAAGCTTTCTTT
>TRBV18|TRBD1|.|TRBJ1-1
CASYQGAPNTEAFF
TGTGCCAGCTATCAGGGGGCCCCGAACACTGAAGCTTTCTTT
>TRBV19|.|.|TRBJ1-6
CASSIEKGRSPLHF
TGTGCCAGTAGTATAGAGAAGGGCCGGTCACCCCTCCACTTT
>TRBV2|TRBD1|.|TRBJ2-3
CASSGDRENTDTQYF
TGTGCCAGCAGTGGGGACAGGGAAAACACAGATACGCAGTATTTT
>TRBV28|.|.|TRBJ1-2
CASSISGAAYGYGYTF
TGTGCCAGCAGTATCTCAGGGGCCGCTTATGGCTATGGCTACACCTTC
>TRBV6-1|TRBD1|.|TRBJ2-5
CASREQHRGQKETQYF
TGTGCCAGCAGGGAACAGCACAGGGGGCAAAAGGAGACCCAGTACTTC
>TRBV28|TRBD1|.|TRBJ2-7
CASSLPWTGEGEQYF
TGTGCCAGCAGTTTACCATGGACAGGGGAGGGCGAGCAGTACTTC
>TRBV9|TRBD2|.|TRBJ2-7
CASSVDGSGRSYEQYF
TGTGCCAGCAGCGTAGATGGTAGCGGGAGGAGCTACGAGCAGTACTTC
>TRBV6-5|.|.|TRBJ1-4
CASSYSAGTGEKLFF
TGTGCCAGCAGTTACTCGGCCGGGACGGGCGAAAAACTGTTTTTT
>TRBV6-1|.|.|TRBJ1-2
CASSEGLDYGYTF
TGTGCCAGCAGTGAAGGACTAGACTATGGCTACACCTTC
>TRBV6-5|TRBD1|.|TRBJ2-3
CASSTGTGGRDTQYF
TGTGCCAGCAGTACCGGGACAGGGGGCCGTGATACGCAGTATTTT
>TRBV2|.|.|TRBJ1-6
CASSDKHQSSYNSPLHF
TGTGCCAGCAGTGACAAGCACCAGAGCTCCTATAATTCACCCCTCCACTTT
>TRBV11-3|TRBD1|.|TRBJ2-1
CASSLEGTGGGEQFF
TGTGCCAGCAGCCTAGAGGGGACAGGAGGCGGTGAGCAGTTCTTC
>TRBV5-1|.|few|TRBJ1-2
CASSLLSMEGYTF
TGCGCCAGCAGCTTGCTCTCCATGGAAGGCTACACCTTC
>TRBV4-1|.|.|TRBJ1-1
CASSVSLPGTEAFF
TGCGCCAGCAGCGTAAGTCTTCCAGGCACTGAAGCTTTCTTT
>TRBV7-7|.|.|TRBJ2-5
CASSLDFLRPGQETQYF
TGTGCTAGCAGCTTAGATTTTCTCCGGCCAGGTCAAGAGACCCAGTACTTC
>TRBV10-3|.|.|TRBJ2-2
CAIMYQDTGELFF
TGTGCCATCATGTATCAGGACACCGGGGAGCTGTTTTTT
>TRBV20-1|.|.|TRBJ2-4
CSGQRDIQYF
TGCAGTGGCCAGAGGGACATTCAGTACTTC
>TRBV5-6|.|once|TRBJ1-1
CASIKTGNTEAFF
TGTGCCAGCATCAAGACAGGGAACACTGAAGCTTTCTTT
>TRBV11-2|.|.|TRBJ2-7
CASSSYPAGEFPYEQYF
TGTGCCAGCAGCTCGTACCCAGCCGGGGAGTTCCCCTACGAGCAGTACTTC
>TRBV28|TRBD1|.|TRBJ1-2
CASSRPPTGSRRGYTF
TGTGCCAGCAGTCGGCCCCCGACAGGGTCGAGGAGGGGCTACACCTTC
>TRBV4-2|TRBD1|.|TRBJ2-1
CASSQRDRAENNEQFF
TGTGCCAGCAGCCAAAGAGACAGGGCGGAGAACAATGAGCAGTTCTTC
>TRBV4-1|TRBD1|.|TRBJ1-1
CASSQADREFAEAFF
TGCGCCAGCAGCCAAGCAGACAGGGAGTTTGCTGAAGCTTTCTTT
>TRBV7-8|.|.|TRBJ2-6
CASSKLEAGANVLTF
TGTGCCAGCAGCAAACTCGAGGCTGGGGCCAACGTCCTGACTTTC
>TRBV28|.|.|TRBJ1-2
CASSPLLGLRYDYGYTF
TGTGCCAGCAGTCCCCTGCTGGGTTTGAGGTATGACTATGGCTACACCTTC
>TRBV2|.|.|TRBJ2-5
CASSEWASQETQYF
TGTGCCAGCAGTGAATGGGCTTCTCAAGAGACCCAGTACTTC
>TRBV7-9|.|.|TRBJ2-1
CASSPDLVVYNEQFF
TGTGCCAGCAGCCCTGATTTAGTTGTCTACAATGAGCAGTTCTTC
>TRBV6-5|TRBD2|once|TRBJ2-5
CASSSASGEETQYF
TGTGCCAGCAGTTCGGCTAGCGGAGAAGAGACCCAGTACTTC
>TRBV10-3|TRBD2|.|TRBJ2-4
CAISSGGTAGIQYF
TGTGCCATCTCTAGCGGGGGAACCGCGGGCATTCAGTACTTC
>TRBV7-2|TRBD2|.|TRBJ2-3
CASSSREGGTQYF
TGTGCCAGCAGCTCCAGGGAGGGAGGGACGCAGTATTTT
>TRBV30|TRBD1|.|TRBJ1-2
CAWRGQSPRGYTF
TGTGCCTGGAGGGGACAGTCCCCAAGAGGCTACACCTTC
>TRBV7-3|.|.|TRBJ2-2
CASERNSNTGELFF
TGTGCCAGCGAGAGGAACAGTAACACCGGGGAGCTGTTTTTT